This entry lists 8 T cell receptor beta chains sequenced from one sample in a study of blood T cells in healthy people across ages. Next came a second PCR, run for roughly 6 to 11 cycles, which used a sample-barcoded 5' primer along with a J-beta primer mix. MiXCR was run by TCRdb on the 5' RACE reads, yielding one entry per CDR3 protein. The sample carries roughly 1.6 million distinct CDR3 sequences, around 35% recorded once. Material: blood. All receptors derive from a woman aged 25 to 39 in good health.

The CDR3 region has the DNA TGTGCCAGCAGCCCAACAGCACTAGCGGCCTCCTACAATGAGCAGTTCTTC. Encoded protein: CASSPTALAASYNEQFF. The chain links TRBV14 to TRBJ2-1, with 8 bases identical to TRBD2. CDR1 and CDR2 from the germline V gene are SGHDN and FVKESK. The CDR3 extends over 17 amino acids. The V and J ends lost 4 bases and 0 bases, in that order; junction bases with no gene match: 8.

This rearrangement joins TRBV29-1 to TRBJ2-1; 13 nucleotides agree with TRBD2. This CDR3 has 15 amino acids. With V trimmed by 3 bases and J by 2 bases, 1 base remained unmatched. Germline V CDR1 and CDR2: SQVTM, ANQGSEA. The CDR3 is CSVDGTSGTYNEQFF. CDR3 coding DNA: TGCAGCGTTGACGGGACTAGCGGGACCTACAATGAGCAGTTCTTC.

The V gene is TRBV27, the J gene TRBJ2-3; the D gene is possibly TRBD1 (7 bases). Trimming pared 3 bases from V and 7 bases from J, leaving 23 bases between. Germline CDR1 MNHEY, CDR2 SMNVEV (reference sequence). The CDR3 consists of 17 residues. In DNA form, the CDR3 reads TGTGCCAGCAGTTTGCCCCAGGGGGGAGAATCGACATATACGCAGTATTTT. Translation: CASSLPQGGESTYTQYF.

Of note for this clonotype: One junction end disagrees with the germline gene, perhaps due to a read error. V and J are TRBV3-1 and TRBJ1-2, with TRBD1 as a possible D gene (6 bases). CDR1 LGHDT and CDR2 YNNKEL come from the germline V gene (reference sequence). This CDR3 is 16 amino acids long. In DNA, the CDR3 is TGTGTCAGCAGCCAAGGCTACTTTTGGGGGCCGGGAGGCTACACCTTC. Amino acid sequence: CVSSQGYFWGPGGYTF.

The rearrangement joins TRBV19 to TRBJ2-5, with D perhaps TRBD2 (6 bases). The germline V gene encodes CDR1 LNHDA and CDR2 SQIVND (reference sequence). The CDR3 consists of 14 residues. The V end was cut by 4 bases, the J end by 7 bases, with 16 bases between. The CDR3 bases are TGTGCCAGTAGTACGGCCGTGGGAGGCGTGACCCAGTACTTC. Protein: CASSTAVGGVTQYF.

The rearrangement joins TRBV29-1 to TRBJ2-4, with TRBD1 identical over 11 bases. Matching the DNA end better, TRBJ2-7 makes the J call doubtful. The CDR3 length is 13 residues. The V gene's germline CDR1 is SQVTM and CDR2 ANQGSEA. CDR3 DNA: TGCAGCGTTGAAAGGACAGGGGGCGTCGAGCAGTACTTC. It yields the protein CSVERTGGVEQYF.

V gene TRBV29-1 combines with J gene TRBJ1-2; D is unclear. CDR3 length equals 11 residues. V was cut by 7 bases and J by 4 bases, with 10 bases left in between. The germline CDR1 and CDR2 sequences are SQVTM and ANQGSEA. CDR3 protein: CSDLDIYGYTF. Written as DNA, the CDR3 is TGCAGCGATCTCGACATCTATGGCTACACCTTC.

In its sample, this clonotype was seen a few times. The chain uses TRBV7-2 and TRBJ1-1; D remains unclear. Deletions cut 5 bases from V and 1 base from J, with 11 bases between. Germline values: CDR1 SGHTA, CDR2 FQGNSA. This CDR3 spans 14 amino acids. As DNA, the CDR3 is TGTGCCAGCAGCCAATTAGGAGGGAACACTGAAGCTTTCTTT. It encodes CASSQLGGNTEAFF. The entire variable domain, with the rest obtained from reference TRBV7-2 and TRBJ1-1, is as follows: GAGVSQSPSNKVTEKGKDVELRCDPISGHTALYWYRQSLGQGLEFLIYFQGNSAPDKSGLPSDRFSAERTGGSVSTLTIQRTQQEDSAVYLCASSQLGGNTEAFFGQGTRLTVV.